The 20 T cell receptor beta chains given below trace back to one sample, sequenced in a study of blood T cell repertoires in COVID-19. Repertoires were generated with immunoSEQ multiplex PCR, while TCRdb's copy carries only in-frame clones and drops some. The profile shows 200,000 to 250,000 clones, roughly 84% of them singletons. Sequencing was performed on peripheral blood. The origin of the receptors is a woman aged 40 to 50 who had recovered from COVID-19.

The chain is built from TRBV4-3 and TRBJ1-1; the match to TRBD1 covers 8 bases. Germline CDR1 reads LGHNA; CDR2 reads YSLEER. CDR3 length: 14 residues. The ends lost 1 base at V and 10 bases at J; junction bases unmatched: 8. The CDR3 here is CASSQGPTGEAAFF. Written as DNA, the CDR3 is TGCGCCAGCAGCCAAGGTCCGACAGGGGAAGCAGCTTTCTTT.

The gene calls are TRBV18 and TRBJ2-5; TRBD1 matches at 9 bases. Trimming removed 3 bases from V and 7 bases from J; junction bases left unmatched: 18. Germline CDR1 and CDR2: KGHSH and LQKENI. The CDR3 runs to 18 residues. CDR3 sequence reads: CASSPGQGTNEHPGTQYF. The CDR3 nucleotides read TGTGCCAGCTCACCGGGACAGGGAACTAATGAGCACCCTGGGACCCAGTACTTC.

About this clone itself: Other DNA sequences of this sample code for an identical CDR3. The rearrangement joins TRBV30 to TRBJ1-1; D is undetermined. The CDR3 length is 11 residues. The germline V gene has CDR1 GTSNPN and CDR2 SVGIG (reference sequence). The V end was cut by 3 bases, the J end by 2 bases, with 4 bases between. CDR3: CAWRQNTEAFF. The DNA of the CDR3 is TGTGCCTGGAGACAAAACACTGAAGCTTTCTTT.

The chain carries TRBV30 and TRBJ1-1; 7 bases fit TRBD1. This CDR3 has 14 residues. V was clipped by 2 bases and J by 3 bases; unmatched bases: 6. CDR1 and CDR2 (germline): GTSNPN, SVGIG (reference sequence). In nucleotides, the CDR3 is TGTGCCTGGAGTACATCAAGGGGGCACACTGAAGCTTTCTTT. It yields the protein CAWSTSRGHTEAFF.

V usage is TRBV9 and J usage is TRBJ1-4; 7 bases fit TRBD1. Germline loops: CDR1 SGDLS, CDR2 YYNGEE. This CDR3 has 15 amino acids. The J segment lost 8 bases and the V segment lost 2 bases, leaving 9 bases of the junction unmatched. The DNA of the CDR3 is TGTGCCAGCAGCGTGAGAGGGGGCGTTGGAGAAAAACTGTTTTTT. Residues: CASSVRGGVGEKLFF. Based on the CDR3 plus reference TRBV9 and TRBJ1-4, the full variable domain is DSGVTQTPKHLITATGQRVTLRCSPRSGDLSVYWYQQSLDQGLQFLIQYYNGEERAKGNILERFSAQQFPDLHSELNLSSLELGDSALYFCASSVRGGVGEKLFFGSGTQLSVL.

This rearrangement joins TRBV9 to TRBJ2-1; 7 bases fit TRBD1. The CDR3 runs 16 residues. Unmatched junction bases numbered 17, after V lost 3 bases and J lost 11 bases. Germline CDR1 and CDR2: SGDLS and YYNGEE. This chain's CDR3 is CASSGQGFLTPSKQFF. CDR3 nucleotide sequence: TGTGCCAGCAGCGGACAGGGCTTTCTTACTCCCTCGAAGCAGTTCTTC.

The rearrangement links TRBV18 to TRBJ1-3; a possible D gene is TRBD1 (6 bases). Germline CDR1 is KGHSH and CDR2 is LQKENI. V was cut by 3 bases and J by 0 bases, with 15 bases left in between. The CDR3 is 17 amino acids. The CDR3 DNA sequence: TGTGCCAGCTCACCGAGTTCAGGGGTCGGCTCTGGAAACACCATATATTTT. It yields the protein CASSPSSGVGSGNTIYF.

The rearrangement joins TRBV7-8 to TRBJ2-7; 8 nucleotides agree with TRBD2. The CDR3 is 15 residues long. Germline CDR1 is SGHVS and CDR2 is FQNEAQ. V shed 1 base, J shed 4 bases, and the junction held 6 bases outside the gene matches. The CDR3 loop is CASSLVGGGSYEQYF. Here the CDR3 DNA reads TGTGCCAGCAGCTTAGTTGGCGGGGGGTCATACGAGCAGTACTTC.

The chain carries TRBV15 and TRBJ2-3; D is unresolved. Germline V gene lookup returns CDR1 LNHNV and CDR2 YYDKDF (reference sequence). The germline V and J ends were trimmed by 4 bases and 0 bases, with 2 bases remaining between them. This CDR3 has 12 residues. The DNA of the CDR3 is TGTGCCACCAGCATAAGCACAGATACGCAGTATTTT. This translates into CATSISTDTQYF.

The J gene is TRBJ2-7, the V gene TRBV5-1; 12 bases match TRBD1. The CDR3 spans 15 residues. J was trimmed by 3 bases and V by 4 bases; bases with no gene match: 5. Per the germline V gene, CDR1 is SGHRS and CDR2 is YFSETQ. This CDR3 is CASSPGQGASYEQYF. Written as DNA, the CDR3 is TGCGCCAGCAGCCCGGGACAGGGGGCGAGCTACGAGCAGTACTTC. Combining the CDR3 with reference TRBV5-1 and TRBJ2-7 gives the whole variable domain KAGVTQTPRYLIKTRGQQVTLSCSPISGHRSVSWYQQTPGQGLQFLFEYFSETQRNKGNFPGRFSGRQFSNSRSEMNVSTLELGDSALYLCASSPGQGASYEQYFGPGTRLTVT.

Concerning this clone itself: The same CDR3 arises from other DNA sequences in this sample as well. The genes are TRBV30 and TRBJ1-5; the D is unclear. Germline V gene data show CDR1 as GTSNPN and CDR2 as SVGIG (reference sequence). CDR3 length: 12 residues. The V gene lost 3 bases and the J gene lost 4 bases, with 7 bases spanning the gap. CDR3 loop: CAWSERNQPQHF. The CDR3 DNA follows: TGTGCCTGGAGCGAGCGAAATCAGCCCCAGCATTTT. The whole variable domain, filled in from reference TRBV30 and TRBJ1-5, reads SQTIHQWPATLVQPVGSPLSLECTVEGTSNPNLYWYRQAAGRGLQLLFYSVGIGQISSEVPQNLSASRPQDRQFILSSKKLLLSDSGFYLCAWSERNQPQHFGDGTRLSIL.

This chain connects TRBV10-3 to TRBJ2-3, with 8 positions matching TRBD2. Trimming took 2 bases from V and 4 from J; bases not matched to a gene: 5. Germline CDR1 ENHRY, CDR2 SYGVKD. The CDR3 spans 15 residues. CDR3 in amino acids: CAISERGGLSDTQYF. The CDR3 coding sequence is TGTGCCATCAGTGAGCGGGGGGGCCTCTCAGATACGCAGTATTTT.

This chain uses TRBV30 with TRBJ1-3, with unresolved D. CDR3 length: 12 amino acids. Trimming took off 2 bases at V and 4 bases at J, with 6 bases between the two ends. The germline V gene has CDR1 GTSNPN and CDR2 SVGIG (reference sequence). The CDR3 loop reads CAWSRVGNTIYF. As DNA, the CDR3 is TGTGCCTGGAGTAGAGTAGGAAACACCATATATTTT.

This rearrangement joins TRBV10-2 to TRBJ1-1, with D unresolved. The germline V and J ends were trimmed by 1 base and 8 bases, with 8 bases remaining between them. There are 12 residues in the CDR3. Germline V gene sequence: CDR1 WSHSY, CDR2 SAAADI. CDR3 in DNA: TGCGCCAGCAGTGAGTATCCGGGAGAAGCTTTCTTT. This codes for CASSEYPGEAFF.

This clone is a singleton in its sample. This sequence joins TRBV27 and TRBJ2-7; TRBD2 aligns across 12 bases. The J segment lost 3 bases and the V segment lost 5 bases, leaving 5 bases of the junction unmatched. This CDR3 contains 15 residues. Germline V lookup: CDR1 MNHEY, CDR2 SMNVEV (reference sequence). CDR3 in DNA: TGTGCCAGCAGTACCAGGACTAGCGGGAACTACGAGCAGTACTTC. Translating gives CASSTRTSGNYEQYF.

The J gene is TRBJ1-2, the V gene TRBV5-8, with 7 bases matching TRBD1. The CDR3 is 15 residues long. Germline trimming cut 0 bases from V and 4 bases from J; bases unmatched to any gene: 6. CDR1 is SGHTS and CDR2 is YDEGEE in the germline V gene. CDR3 DNA sequence: TGTGCCAGCAGCTTGGCCCCGGACAGGTCCTATGGCTACACCTTC. Its translation is CASSLAPDRSYGYTF.

This chain joins TRBV18 and TRBJ1-4; TRBD1 matches at 8 bases. This CDR3 is built from 15 residues. Trimming took 3 bases from V and 4 from J; bases not matched to a gene: 4. Germline assignment: CDR1 KGHSH and CDR2 LQKENI. The CDR3: CASSPGQGRNEKLFF. The CDR3 nucleotides read TGTGCCAGCTCACCTGGACAGGGCCGTAATGAAAAACTGTTTTTT. The whole variable domain, remainder taken from reference TRBV18 and TRBJ1-4, is NAGVMQNPRHLVRRRGQEARLRCSPMKGHSHVYWYRQLPEEGLKFMVYLQKENIIDESGMPKERFSAEFPKEGPSILRIQQVVRGDSAAYFCASSPGQGRNEKLFFGSGTQLSVL.

This clone appeared a single time. CDR3 amino acids: CASSLQGQNTIYF. CDR3 nucleotide sequence: TGCGCCAGCAGCTTACAGGGGCAAAACACCATATATTTT. The chain combines TRBV5-1 with TRBJ1-3; 7 bases map to TRBD1. The CDR3 is made up of 13 amino acids. The germline CDR1 and CDR2 sequences are SGHRS and YFSETQ. V shed 2 bases and J 6 bases; nucleotides not matched to a gene: 2.

This clone was seen a few times. CDR3 in amino acids: CASSKGAGGPPRVGGNEQFF. The CDR3 DNA is TGTGCCAGCAGCAAAGGCGCAGGGGGCCCCCCTAGAGTAGGGGGGAATGAGCAGTTCTTC. The chain carries TRBV21-1 and TRBJ2-1; the table's D call TRBD1 went unverified against the DNA. TRBV21-1 is a documented pseudogene. The CDR3 loop spans 20 amino acids.

This chain uses TRBV7-3 with TRBJ1-1; no firm D call. Germline CDR1 SGHTA, CDR2 FQGTGA. The V and J ends lost 4 bases and 6 bases respectively, with 12 bases between them. The CDR3 runs to 13 residues. In DNA, the CDR3 is TGTGCCAGCAGCTCCACCCTAAGTTCTGAAGCTTTCTTT. It yields the protein CASSSTLSSEAFF.